This is a list of T cell receptor beta chains from one sample in a study of cytomegalovirus exposure and HLA in healthy donors. TCRdb keeps only in-frame clones here, not all; method: immunoSEQ multiplex PCR. The table records 200,000 to 250,000 clones, approximately 80% of them present only once. Sequencing was done on a sample of PBMCs. These receptors originate from a male donor in good health and CMV-seronegative. The CDR3 runs from the conserved cysteine through the conserved F or W. Each record gives: clone size, V gene, J gene, D gene, CDR3 DNA, CDR3 protein. A D gene is named only where the DNA matches it firmly. Some rows have no size entry. The others give once, few or many, or a class for an expanded clone.

size: -; V: TRBV10-1; J: TRBJ2-1; D: -; DNA: TGCGCCAGCAGTGAAAGGGGCTCCTACAATGAGCAGTTCTTC; CDR3: CASSERGSYNEQFF
size: -; V: TRBV19; J: TRBJ2-5; D: TRBD1; DNA: TGTGCCAGTAGTGCGGGACAGGGTTTCGGAGAGACCCAGTACTTC; CDR3: CASSAGQGFGETQYF
size: -; V: TRBV29-1; J: TRBJ2-2; D: -; DNA: TGCAGCGTTGAGTATCTCGGGGAGCTGTTTTTT; CDR3: CSVEYLGELFF
size: -; V: TRBV9; J: TRBJ2-5; D: -; DNA: TGTGCCAGCACCCCCATCGGTTTACCTCAAGAGACCCAGTACTTC; CDR3: CASTPIGLPQETQYF
size: -; V: TRBV9; J: TRBJ2-3; D: -; DNA: TGTGCCAGCAGCAAACTAGCCCCAGATACGCAGTATTTT; CDR3: CASSKLAPDTQYF
size: few; V: TRBV27; J: TRBJ1-1; D: -; DNA: TGTGCCAGCAGTTCGGGGTTCTCCGATAGTGCGGTAACTTTCTTT; CDR3: CASSSGFSDSAVTFF
size: -; V: TRBV5-1; J: TRBJ2-1; D: -; DNA: TGCGCCAGCAGCCCGCTGGGGCCCTGGATGTTCTTC; CDR3: CASSPLGPWMFF
size: -; V: TRBV5-1; J: TRBJ2-1; D: -; DNA: TGCGCCAGCAGCGAGCTTCCACAGGGAGGGTCCTACAATGAGCAGTTCTTC; CDR3: CASSELPQGGSYNEQFF
size: once; V: TRBV29-1; J: TRBJ2-3; D: -; DNA: TGCGGGACGAGATCTCAGGGGGGTGCAGATACGCAGTATTTT; CDR3: CGTRSQGGADTQYF
size: -; V: TRBV19; J: TRBJ2-3; D: TRBD1; DNA: TGTGCCAGTAGCGAACAGGGGGCGATTAGCACAGATACGCAGTATTTT; CDR3: CASSEQGAISTDTQYF
size: -; V: TRBV5-1; J: TRBJ2-1; D: TRBD1; DNA: TGCGCCAGCAGCCTAGGACAGGGTCTAAGACAATGGGAGCAGTTCTTC; CDR3: CASSLGQGLRQWEQFF
size: -; V: TRBV28; J: TRBJ2-1; D: TRBD1; DNA: TGTGCCAGCAGCTATCCTGGGACAGGAACCTACAATGAGCAGTTCTTC; CDR3: CASSYPGTGTYNEQFF
size: -; V: TRBV14; J: TRBJ1-1; D: -; DNA: TGTGCCAGCAGCCAAGGGCGGGGGCAGGTTGCTGAAGCTTTCTTT; CDR3: CASSQGRGQVAEAFF
size: -; V: TRBV7-2; J: TRBJ1-4; D: -; DNA: TGTGCCAGCAGCTCGAGGGGGTTGTTAAACGAAAAACTGTTTTTT; CDR3: CASSSRGLLNEKLFF
size: few; V: TRBV6-6; J: TRBJ1-2; D: -; DNA: TGTGCCAGCAGTCGTCCAGAGGGTGGCTACACCTTC; CDR3: CASSRPEGGYTF
size: -; V: TRBV7-9; J: TRBJ1-4; D: TRBD1; DNA: TGTGCCAGCAGTCCGACAGGGGGCTTGACTAATGAAAAACTGTTTTTT; CDR3: CASSPTGGLTNEKLFF
size: -; V: TRBV7-9; J: TRBJ1-3; D: -; DNA: TGTGCCAGCAGCTTATATAGCGTAGTAGGAAACACCATATATTTT; CDR3: CASSLYSVVGNTIYF
size: -; V: TRBV5-8; J: TRBJ2-1; D: -; DNA: TGTGCCAGCAGCCCAGACAGTAACAATGAGCAGTTCTTC; CDR3: CASSPDSNNEQFF
size: -; V: TRBV25-1; J: TRBJ2-6; D: TRBD2; DNA: TGTGCCAGCGCAGGGACTAGCGGGAGGAGTGGGGCCAACGTCCTGACTTTC; CDR3: CASAGTSGRSGANVLTF
size: -; V: TRBV19; J: TRBJ1-2; D: TRBD1; DNA: TGTGCCAGTAGTCCGACAGGGGCTTTCTATGGCTACACCTTC; CDR3: CASSPTGAFYGYTF
size: -; V: TRBV18; J: TRBJ1-3; D: -; DNA: TGTGCCAGCTCACCAGGACTTCATGGAAACACCATATATTTT; CDR3: CASSPGLHGNTIYF
size: -; V: TRBV9; J: TRBJ2-1; D: TRBD2; DNA: TGTGCCAGCAGCGTAGGAGGACTAGGTTACAATGAGCAGTTCTTC; CDR3: CASSVGGLGYNEQFF
size: -; V: TRBV30; J: TRBJ2-7; D: -; DNA: TGTGCCTGGATCCCTTTCGATAGGGACACATTATACGAGCAGTACTTC; CDR3: CAWIPFDRDTLYEQYF
size: few; V: TRBV30; J: TRBJ1-1; D: TRBD1; DNA: TGTGCCTGGAGCACCGGACAGGGGAACACTGAAGCTTTCTTT; CDR3: CAWSTGQGNTEAFF
size: -; V: TRBV9; J: TRBJ2-7; D: -; DNA: TGTGCCAGCAGCGTAGACAGGAATTCCTACGAGCAGTACTTC; CDR3: CASSVDRNSYEQYF
size: few; V: TRBV19; J: TRBJ1-5; D: -; DNA: TGTGCCAGTAGCATCACAGGGTTCAATCAGCCCCAGCATTTT; CDR3: CASSITGFNQPQHF
size: once; V: TRBV5-1; J: TRBJ2-7; D: -; DNA: TGCGCCAGCAGCCCCGGACTTTGGTCGACTTCCTACGAGCAGTACTTC; CDR3: CASSPGLWSTSYEQYF
size: -; V: TRBV10-1; J: TRBJ1-3; D: -; DNA: TGCGCCAGCAGTGAAGGCCCGGGCACCATATATTTT; CDR3: CASSEGPGTIYF
size: -; V: TRBV5-1; J: TRBJ2-7; D: TRBD1; DNA: TGCGCCAGCAGCTTGCTACGATCCGGGACAGGCTCCGAGCAGTACTTC; CDR3: CASSLLRSGTGSEQYF
size: -; V: TRBV11-2; J: TRBJ2-1; D: -; DNA: TGTGCCAGCAGCCCGACTAGTCCCTCCTACAATGAGCAGTTCTTC; CDR3: CASSPTSPSYNEQFF